This T cell receptor beta chain originates from a study of cytomegalovirus exposure and HLA in healthy donors. Whole-study context: Earlier, 110 million or so unique TCR beta sequences were recovered from some 200 million T cells by an analysis.

Primers for the PCR totalled 60 Vbeta and 13 Jbeta. Libraries were prepared by immunoSEQ multiplex PCR; TCRdb keeps only in-frame clonotypes and omits some of them. The sample has 65,000 to 75,000 clones; roughly 68% are singletons. The CDR3 spans 15 residues. Germline V gene data show CDR1 as GTSNPN and CDR2 as SVGIG (reference sequence). Trimming took off 6 bases at V and 1 base at J, with 15 bases between the two ends. The source is a woman aged 60 to 75 in good health and CMV-seropositive. This chain links TRBV30 with TRBJ2-2, with TRBD2 as a possible D gene (5 bases). The sample taken for sequencing was PBMCs. CDR3 nucleotide sequence: TGTGCCTGCGAAGGGTTCGGGGTGAACACCGGGGAGCTGTTTTTT. Amino acid sequence: CACEGFGVNTGELFF.